What follows is one T cell receptor (beta chain) and its context. This sample's time point: cycle 4 day 1 (C4D1), after 6 weeks of nivolumab. Each patient relapsed following autologous stem cell transplantation, and prior brentuximab vedotin exposure differed. This record belongs to a study of PD-1 blockade in classical Hodgkin lymphoma. Losses at the gene ends were 4 bases for V and 8 bases for J; bases not matched to a gene: 17. Germline V gives CDR1 SGHRS, CDR2 YFSETQ. This CDR3 region has 16 residues. TCRdb's copy holds only in-frame clones and misses some; the assay was immunoSEQ multiplex PCR. The sample holds over 85,000 clones, just over 90% seen once.

The V gene is TRBV5-1, the J gene TRBJ1-2; 7 bases map to TRBD1. The clonotype was recovered from a human donor with classical Hodgkin lymphoma. Here the sequenced sample was peripheral blood mononuclear cells (PBMCs), taken before the fourth cycle of nivolumab. CDR3 sequence reads: CASSGTADSTAGGYTF. The CDR3, as DNA: TGCGCCAGCAGCGGGACAGCCGATAGCACCGCGGGAGGCTACACCTTC.